This paragraph covers one T cell receptor (beta chain) sequence. Antigen unknown. This sample was taken from a study of Ad26.COV2.S vaccination and SARS-CoV-2 variants. Study-wide points: Post-vaccination spike-specific CD8+ and CD4+ T cell responses reportedly had substantial breadth. Placebo recipients showed lower spike-specific TCR breadth than vaccinees.

Germline CDR1 and CDR2: SGHDN and FVKESK. V was clipped by 0 bases and J by 0 bases, with 13 bases between them. CDR3 length equals 17 residues. As for treatment: about 20 received Ad26.COV2.S at low or high dose, single or two shots; 5 received placebo; per-sample allocation not given. On day 63 after the first injection, vaccine and placebo recipients gave samples. Vaccination employed an Ad26 vector expressing the Wuhan-strain SARS-CoV-2 spike. The table came from immunoSEQ multiplex PCR; TCRdb's copy has only in-frame clones and leaves some out. In the table there are 400,000 to 500,000 clones, 88% of which are singletons.

V usage is TRBV14 and J usage is TRBJ2-3; unclear D gene. The TCR was taken from a person aged 18-60 years who received the Ad26.COV2.S COVID-19 vaccine or a placebo. Specimen: peripheral blood, collected in a trial of Ad26.COV2.S vaccine versus placebo. The CDR3 loop reads CASSQDRRKASTDTQYF. The CDR3 nucleotides read TGTGCCAGCAGCCAAGATAGACGTAAAGCTAGCACAGATACGCAGTATTTT.